A selection of T cell receptor beta chains follows, all from one sample in a study of blood T cell repertoires in COVID-19. Assay used: immunoSEQ multiplex PCR; TCRdb lists only in-frame clones, some missing. This sample carries around 220,000 clones, 80% to 85% of them seen once, and the ten largest clones take 20%. Input material: peripheral blood. All receptors derive from a man younger than 45 with active or convalescent COVID-19. Each CDR3 is given with its conserved first and last residue. The order of the fields is J gene, clone size, CDR3 length, D gene, V gene, CDR3 protein, CDR3 DNA. The D gene is left open where the match is weak. Clone sizes are given selectively: once, few, many, or a class where the clone is expanded.

TRBJ2-2,NA,13,NA,TRBV7-2,CASSLPSRWELFF,TGTGCCAGCAGCTTGCCTAGTAGGTGGGAGCTGTTTTTT
TRBJ2-7,few,18,NA,TRBV4-3,CASSQLSQGINATYEQYF,TGCGCCAGCAGCCAACTGTCTCAGGGTATAAACGCGACCTACGAGCAGTACTTC
TRBJ1-5,NA,15,NA,TRBV3-1/TRBV3-2,CASSQNINSNQPQHF,TGTGCCAGCAGCCAAAATATTAATAGCAATCAGCCCCAGCATTTT
TRBJ2-1,NA,16,TRBD1,TRBV4-3,CASSPSPGQGVNEQFF,TGCGCCAGCAGCCCCTCTCCGGGACAGGGTGTAAATGAGCAGTTCTTC
TRBJ2-7,NA,11,TRBD1,TRBV27,CATRTGFEQYF,TGTGCCACCCGGACAGGGTTTGAGCAGTACTTC
TRBJ2-5,NA,13,NA,TRBV9,CASSQGRLEAQYF,TGTGCCAGCAGCCAAGGACGGTTGGAGGCCCAGTACTTC
TRBJ1-2,NA,12,NA,TRBV28,CASHSPNYGYTF,TGTGCCAGCCACAGCCCCAACTATGGCTACACCTTC
TRBJ1-2,NA,13,NA,TRBV5-4,CASSLEGHYGYTF,TGTGCCAGCAGCTTAGAGGGCCACTATGGCTACACCTTC
TRBJ1-2,NA,14,NA,TRBV24-1,CATSDSLGAYGYTF,TGTGCCACCAGTGATTCGCTGGGGGCCTATGGCTACACCTTC
TRBJ2-3,NA,13,TRBD1,TRBV5-1,CASRQGASDTQYF,TGCGCCAGCCGACAGGGGGCGTCAGATACGCAGTATTTT
TRBJ1-5,few,13,TRBD1,TRBV28,CASSLTGAQPQHF,TGTGCCAGCAGTTTAACAGGGGCTCAGCCCCAGCATTTT
TRBJ2-4,NA,16,NA,TRBV9,CASSAPRGLAKNIQYF,TGTGCCAGCAGCGCCCCCCGAGGGCTAGCCAAAAACATTCAGTACTTC
TRBJ2-7,few,14,TRBD2,TRBV5-6,CASSQTGTRNEQYF,TGTGCCAGCAGCCAGACCGGGACTAGGAACGAGCAGTACTTC
TRBJ2-7,NA,18,TRBD2,TRBV27,CASSLIGLAGAERGEQYF,TGTGCCAGCAGTCTCATAGGACTAGCGGGGGCCGAAAGGGGGGAGCAGTACTTC
TRBJ2-7,NA,13,TRBD2,TRBV6-2/TRBV6-3,CASSLPGLVEQYF,TGTGCCAGCAGCTTACCGGGACTAGTGGAGCAGTACTTC
TRBJ2-1,few,16,TRBD1,TRBV5-1,CASSLATGVQGNEQFF,TGCGCCAGCAGCTTGGCAACAGGGGTCCAGGGCAATGAGCAGTTCTTC
TRBJ2-1,NA,15,TRBD2,TRBV28,CASSPLAGGYNEQFF,TGTGCCAGCAGTCCACTAGCGGGGGGGTACAATGAGCAGTTCTTC
TRBJ2-7,NA,13,TRBD1,TRBV10-1,CASPSDRSYEQYF,TGCGCCAGCCCCTCGGACAGGTCCTACGAGCAGTACTTC
TRBJ1-6,many,16,TRBD1,TRBV2,CASREEPGQGNSPLHF,TGTGCCAGCAGAGAAGAACCGGGACAGGGGAATTCACCCCTCCACTTT
TRBJ2-7,NA,14,NA,TRBV5-1,CASSLESIYDEQYF,TGCGCCAGCAGCTTGGAAAGCATCTACGACGAGCAGTACTTC
TRBJ2-7,once,16,TRBD1,TRBV5-6,CASSGVGQAPPYEQYF,TGTGCCAGCAGCGGGGTGGGACAGGCCCCCCCCTACGAGCAGTACTTC
TRBJ1-6,NA,14,TRBD1,TRBV9,CASSPGQGGSPLHF,TGTGCCAGCAGCCCGGGACAGGGGGGATCACCCCTCCACTTT
TRBJ1-5,NA,13,TRBD1,TRBV18,CASSPDRNQPQHF,TGTGCCAGCTCACCGGACAGGAATCAGCCCCAGCATTTT
TRBJ2-1,NA,16,NA,TRBV5-1,CASSLVGSAAYNEQFF,TGCGCCAGCAGCTTGGTTGGGAGCGCTGCCTACAATGAGCAGTTCTTC
TRBJ2-5,NA,19,NA,TRBV12-1,CASSFDLALAGVGQETQYF,TGTGCCAGCAGCTTTGACCTGGCACTAGCGGGAGTGGGTCAAGAGACCCAGTACTTC
TRBJ2-7,NA,13,NA,TRBV12-5,CASAAAPTYEQYF,TGTGCTAGTGCGGCGGCTCCGACCTACGAGCAGTACTTC
TRBJ2-6,once,16,NA,TRBV7-2,CASSLRGGPGANVLTF,TGTGCCAGCAGTTTAAGGGGGGGCCCTGGGGCCAACGTCCTGACTTTC
TRBJ1-1,NA,13,TRBD1,TRBV18,CASSPGTGTEAFF,TGTGCCAGCTCACCAGGGACAGGGACTGAAGCTTTCTTT
TRBJ2-1,once,14,NA,TRBV19,CASSIKGVYNEQFF,TGTGCCAGTAGTATTAAGGGGGTATACAATGAGCAGTTCTTC